A selection of T cell receptor beta chains follows, all from one sample in a study of control samples from healthy donors and cancer patients. Some clones are missing from TCRdb's copy, which holds only in-frame ones; the method was immunoSEQ multiplex PCR. The table has 150,000 to 180,000 clones, 90% to 95% seen once. The sequencing input was blood. These receptors came from a man in his forties in good health. Each CDR3 is given without its conserved first and last residue.

CDR3aa: ASSQGVGLVEKLF
j_gene: TRBJ1-4
v_gene: TRBV4-1

CDR3aa: ASRRGTGGSSEQY
j_gene: TRBJ2-7
v_gene: TRBV6-5

CDR3aa: ATSPSGRPNEKLF
j_gene: TRBJ1-4
v_gene: TRBV15

CDR3aa: ASSHRDGLNIQY
j_gene: TRBJ2-4
v_gene: TRBV11-2

CDR3aa: ASSARDRVYEQY
j_gene: TRBJ2-7
v_gene: TRBV7-9

CDR3aa: ASSLGQGLNTEAF
j_gene: TRBJ1-1
v_gene: TRBV5-1

CDR3aa: AISDTAPNTEAF
j_gene: TRBJ1-1
v_gene: TRBV10-3

CDR3aa: ASSEARGVNGYT
j_gene: TRBJ1-2
v_gene: TRBV6-1

CDR3aa: ASSNQGEFSSGNSPLH
j_gene: TRBJ1-6
v_gene: TRBV19

CDR3aa: ASSYSSEANYGYT
j_gene: TRBJ1-2
v_gene: TRBV6-5

CDR3aa: TSSQEGARGLGMLGPLH
j_gene: TRBJ1-6
v_gene: TRBV1

CDR3aa: ASSLGRNYYGYT
j_gene: TRBJ1-2
v_gene: TRBV5-6

CDR3aa: ASSIVRGEKLF
j_gene: TRBJ1-4
v_gene: TRBV19

CDR3aa: ASGRGAAGNTIY
j_gene: TRBJ1-3
v_gene: TRBV9

CDR3aa: ASSSTVFSGNTIY
j_gene: TRBJ1-3
v_gene: TRBV28

CDR3aa: ATYGQGREGYGYT
j_gene: TRBJ1-2
v_gene: TRBV24-1

CDR3aa: ASSLGTRTLNYGYT
j_gene: TRBJ1-2
v_gene: TRBV5-4

CDR3aa: ASSGNRASTDTQY
j_gene: TRBJ2-3
v_gene: TRBV6-5

CDR3aa: ASIPDGYNEQF
j_gene: TRBJ2-1
v_gene: TRBV5-1

CDR3aa: ASSPSGQENTIY
j_gene: TRBJ1-3
v_gene: TRBV18

CDR3aa: ASSSTGGGDEKLF
j_gene: TRBJ1-4
v_gene: TRBV5-6

CDR3aa: AWSIGNTEAF
j_gene: TRBJ1-1
v_gene: TRBV30

CDR3aa: SASDGTGGYEQY
j_gene: TRBJ2-7
v_gene: TRBV20-1

CDR3aa: ASSSRLGPPNYGYT
j_gene: TRBJ1-2
v_gene: TRBV5-6

CDR3aa: ASSYSTRSGYSSGANVLT
j_gene: TRBJ2-6
v_gene: TRBV6-2/TRBV6-3

CDR3aa: SASTGVAGNTIY
j_gene: TRBJ1-3
v_gene: TRBV20-1

CDR3aa: ASSSHSGENTGELF
j_gene: TRBJ2-2
v_gene: TRBV27

CDR3aa: ASKPGSGGSYEQY
j_gene: TRBJ2-7
v_gene: TRBV6-5

CDR3aa: ATKGDYANYGYT
j_gene: TRBJ1-2
v_gene: TRBV2

CDR3aa: ASSYRLSYNEQF
j_gene: TRBJ2-1
v_gene: TRBV27

CDR3aa: ASRTATATEAF
j_gene: TRBJ1-1
v_gene: TRBV28